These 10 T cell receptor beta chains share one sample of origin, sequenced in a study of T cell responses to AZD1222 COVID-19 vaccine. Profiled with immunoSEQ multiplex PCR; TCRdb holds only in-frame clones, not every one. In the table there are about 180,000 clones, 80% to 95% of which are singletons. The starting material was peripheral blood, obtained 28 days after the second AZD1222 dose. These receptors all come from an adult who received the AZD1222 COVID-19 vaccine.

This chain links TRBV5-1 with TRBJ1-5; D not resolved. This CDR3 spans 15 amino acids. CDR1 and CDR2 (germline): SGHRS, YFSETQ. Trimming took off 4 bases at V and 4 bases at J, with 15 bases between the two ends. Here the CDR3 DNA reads TGCGCCAGCAGCCTTAACAATATCGAAAATCAGCCCCAGCATTTT. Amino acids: CASSLNNIENQPQHF.

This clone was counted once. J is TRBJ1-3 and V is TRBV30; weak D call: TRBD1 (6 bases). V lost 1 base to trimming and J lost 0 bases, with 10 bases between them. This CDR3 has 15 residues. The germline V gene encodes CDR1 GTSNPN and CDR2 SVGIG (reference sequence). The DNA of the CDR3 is TGTGCCTGGAGTGCCCTACAGGGCTCTGGAAACACCATATATTTT. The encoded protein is CAWSALQGSGNTIYF.

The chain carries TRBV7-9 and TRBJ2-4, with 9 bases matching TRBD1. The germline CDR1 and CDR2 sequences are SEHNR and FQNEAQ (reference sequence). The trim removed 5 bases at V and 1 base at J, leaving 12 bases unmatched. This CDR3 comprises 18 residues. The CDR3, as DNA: TGTGCCAGCAGCGCCGGCCCGGCGGGGACAGGGGCCAAAAACATTCAGTACTTC. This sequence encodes CASSAGPAGTGAKNIQYF.

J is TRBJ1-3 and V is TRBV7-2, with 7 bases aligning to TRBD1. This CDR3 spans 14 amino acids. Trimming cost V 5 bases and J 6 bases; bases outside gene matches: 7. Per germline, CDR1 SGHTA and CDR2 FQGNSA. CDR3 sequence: CASSLGTAENTIYF. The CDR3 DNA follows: TGTGCCAGCAGCCTAGGGACAGCGGAAAACACCATATATTTT. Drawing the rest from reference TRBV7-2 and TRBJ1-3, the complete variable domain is GAGVSQSPSNKVTEKGKDVELRCDPISGHTALYWYRQSLGQGLEFLIYFQGNSAPDKSGLPSDRFSAERTGGSVSTLTIQRTQQEDSAVYLCASSLGTAENTIYFGEGSWLTVV.

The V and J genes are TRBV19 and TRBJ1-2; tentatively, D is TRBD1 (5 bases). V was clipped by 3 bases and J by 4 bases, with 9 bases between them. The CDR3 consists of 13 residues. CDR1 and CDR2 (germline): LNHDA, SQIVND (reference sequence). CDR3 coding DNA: TGTGCCAGTAGTATGAGGGGCACCTATGGCTACACCTTC. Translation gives CASSMRGTYGYTF.

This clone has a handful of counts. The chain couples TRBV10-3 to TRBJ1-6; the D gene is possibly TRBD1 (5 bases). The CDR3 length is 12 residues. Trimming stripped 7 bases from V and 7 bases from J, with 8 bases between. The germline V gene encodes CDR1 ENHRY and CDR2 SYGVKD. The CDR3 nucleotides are TGTGCCATCACCGACAGAAATTCACCCCTCCACTTT. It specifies CAITDRNSPLHF.

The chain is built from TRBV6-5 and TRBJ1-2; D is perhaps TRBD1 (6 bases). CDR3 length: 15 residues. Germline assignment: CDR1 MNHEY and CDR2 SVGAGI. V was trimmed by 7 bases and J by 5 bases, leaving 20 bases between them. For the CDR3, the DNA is TGTGCCAGCAAAAGGGGGAGGGAAGGTTCGTATGGCTACACCTTC. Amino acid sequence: CASKRGREGSYGYTF.

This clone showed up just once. CDR3 amino acids: CASSPISRGSNEKLFF. CDR3 nucleotide sequence: TGTGCCAGCAGCCCAATCTCCAGGGGCTCTAATGAAAAACTGTTTTTT. V gene TRBV4-2 combines with J gene TRBJ1-4; tentatively, D is TRBD1 (6 bases). Germline V gene lookup returns CDR1 LGHNA and CDR2 YNFKEQ. The CDR3 loop spans 16 amino acids. The V end lost 4 bases, the J end lost 3 bases, and 15 bases lay between the germline ends.

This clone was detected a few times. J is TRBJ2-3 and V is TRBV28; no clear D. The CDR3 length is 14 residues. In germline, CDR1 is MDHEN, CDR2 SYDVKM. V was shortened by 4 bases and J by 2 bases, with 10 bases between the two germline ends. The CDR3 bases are TGTGCCAGCAGTTGGGCTACCCTCACAGATACGCAGTATTTT. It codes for CASSWATLTDTQYF.

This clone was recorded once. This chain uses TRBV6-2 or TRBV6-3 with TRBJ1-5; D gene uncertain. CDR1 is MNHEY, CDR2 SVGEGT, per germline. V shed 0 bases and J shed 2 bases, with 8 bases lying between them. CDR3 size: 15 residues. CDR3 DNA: TGTGCCAGCAGTTACTCGTTGGCTCGCAATCAGCCCCAGCATTTT. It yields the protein CASSYSLARNQPQHF.